The T cell receptor beta chain under discussion was sequenced for a study of blood T cells in healthy people across ages. Trimming cost V 4 bases and J 7 bases, with 8 bases left between them. CDR3 length: 11 residues. In germline, CDR1 is SQVTM, CDR2 ANQGSEA. Study results and limitations: Relative to aged donors, long-lived donors carried more naive CD4+ cells and displayed higher diversity. The authors considered diversity estimates from one million T cells to be underestimates.

On this clonotype itself: The antigen is unknown.

Combining a sample-barcoded 5' primer with a J-beta primer mix, a second PCR ran for roughly 6 to 12 cycles. Each cDNA was tagged by a template-switch adaptor containing 12 random nucleotides. In TCRdb, the 5' RACE reads were re-called with MiXCR into one record per CDR3 protein. The data contain about a million distinct CDR3 sequences, roughly 51% of them singletons. Each individual donor underwent a draw of around 9.8 milliliters of peripheral blood. The J gene is TRBJ2-1, the V gene TRBV29-1; a weak D match, TRBD1 (6 bases). The material sequenced was blood. The receptor comes from a woman between 55 and 75 years old in good health. DNA of the CDR3: TGCAGCGTTGCTGACAGGAATGAGCAGTTCTTC. It is translated as CSVADRNEQFF.